This TCR beta chain originates from a study of cytomegalovirus exposure and HLA in healthy donors listed by TCRdb under 2017. About the study as a whole: In an earlier analysis of roughly 590 of the donors, 276 Gb of sequence data and 100 million or so unique TCR beta sequences from 150 million to 200 million T cells were reported. Roughly 290 gigabases of sequencing data and about 92 million unique TCR sequences made up an early release that covered approximately 620 HLA-typed donors. The genetic ancestry cluster associated with self-reported Caucasian donors included about 81% of the roughly 380 genotyped donors. The study was designed to test whether signatures of past pathogen exposure could be identified by cataloging public T cell receptors. The study profiled the T cell repertoires of under 850 subjects by immunosequencing and related them to cytomegalovirus serostatus. Along with the roughly 700-subject first cohort, a separate validation cohort of around 120 different subjects was used. To predict cytomegalovirus infection status, the study combined high-throughput TCR immunosequencing, statistical association of individual TCRs with disease status, and machine learning. To study patterns of TCR occurrence, a later analysis re-analyzed previously published TCR beta repertoires from 666 donors and added high-resolution HLA genotyping. The later analysis used no new phenotypic data to find candidate immune exposures, relying instead on TCR beta sequences and their occurrence across donors. To decide whether each TCR beta V gene segment behaved as functional or pseudogenic, an earlier analysis of 587 of the donors relied on high-throughput TCR beta sequencing. Donor age, sex, ethnicity and CMV serostatus were compiled together with the repertoire data. A later genetic analysis took genome-wide SNP genotypes for about three fifths of the roughly 700 donors and used that subset as a discovery cohort. Every repertoire in the discovery cohort had been generated on one and the same sequencing platform. Class I and class II HLA loci were covered by the typing at four-digit resolution. Typing coverage differed by locus: A, B, C, DRB1 and DQB1 were typed in roughly 620-640 donors, DQA1 in 500 to 550, DPA1 in around 600, and DPB1 in 472. Roughly 5 DR-DQ haplotypes were treated as single units for association and clustering because of strong linkage in the cohort. Across under 500 genotyped donors of the cohort, an average of about 240,000 unique TCR beta nucleotide sequences per donor were sequenced, and approximately 17% of those sequences were non-productive. Overall study results and their limits: In vitro tests confirmed that three of the cytomegalovirus-associated TCR beta chains recognize cytomegalovirus antigens. The study listed over 150 TCR beta chains as associated with cytomegalovirus. An earlier analysis of approximately 590 of the donors showed that most TCR beta V segments appeared in productive rearrangements either about 90% or about 30% of the time, which broadly matched IMGT annotations. A later analysis found that most CMV-associated TCR beta chains appeared HLA-restricted, with HLA associations seemingly driven largely by CMV exposure. The classifier was reported to diagnose cytomegalovirus status with high specificity and sensitivity in both the original and validation cohorts. A later genetic analysis reported fewer N-insertions in productive TCRs among donors in an Asian-associated ancestry cluster than the roughly 700-donor mean. A further reported finding was that TCR beta sequences accurately predicted the HLA-A and HLA-B alleles for most subjects in the first cohort. A later analysis found that HLA-associated TCR beta chains were more clonally expanded and had lower generation probabilities than equally common non-associated chains. The sequencing pipeline was judged likely to have produced a cluster of highly shared sequence variants as a technical artifact. CMV serostatus was the only immune exposure information available for the cohort. While some public TCRs were present in many individuals, most TCR sequences turned up only very rarely across donors. Because HLA typing was unavailable for some donors at each locus, only the typed subset was used in association tests. In a later analysis, TCR association rates were found to vary across HLA loci, with the most associated TCRs seen for DRB1 alleles and the fewest for HLA-C alleles. Some IMGT-functional V segments, including TRBV6-2 and TRBV6-3, could not be distinguished by the 87-base-pair reads and were therefore excluded. Correlated functional status among segregating V segments might be attributable to linkage disequilibrium, but an unknown experimental factor could not be ruled out. Sequencing depth was assumed to be roughly uniform across donors in the presence/absence analyses, though that assumption may not hold. Seventeen rarely observed V segments, including chromosome 9 orphons, were excluded from the earlier analysis of about 500 of the donors because counts were too low. Only TCR beta chains were sequenced in this cohort, and the absence of alpha or paired-chain data limited detectable features. A later genetic analysis associated a missense DCLRE1C variant with V-gene and J-gene trimming of TCR beta chains, and an independent cohort replicated the association. Strong co-occurrence of HLA alleles, especially DR and DQ, made assigning TCR associations to individual alleles difficult. It was suggested by the authors that the approach could potentially be generalized to other disease states and immunological phenotypes. Specific HLA alleles were associated with 15,000 to 20,000 TCR beta sequences at a false discovery rate of 0.05 in a later analysis. According to a later analysis, parvovirus B19, influenza, CMV and Epstein-Barr virus appeared linked to several top co-occurrence clusters.

Receptors were amplified or captured by the immunoSEQ multiplex PCR assay. The multiplex PCR relied on a mix of 60 forward primers for TCR Vbeta segments and 13 reverse primers for TCR Jbeta segments. The CDR3 region of rearranged TCR beta genes was amplified from genomic DNA by a multiplex PCR assay. On the Illumina HiSeq System, the amplified TCR beta libraries were sequenced as 87-base-pair reads. The paper's data handling went like this. In a later analysis, about 80 million unique TCR beta chains were counted across the 500 to 700 repertoires, and roughly 11 million of these chains were shared by at least two donors. A nearest-neighbor algorithm error-corrected the raw reads and collapsed the reads into unique sequences, merging closely related sequences to remove PCR and sequencing errors. CDR3 sequences were aligned to IMGT reference sequences to assign V, D and J gene segments. For a sequence to be retained, a match of at least six nucleotides was required to both a V gene segment and a J gene segment. A rearrangement was called productive if the CDR3 had no stop codons and remained in frame with V and J, and every other rearrangement was called non-productive. CDR3 was defined according to IMGT convention as the region running from the second conserved V-encoded cysteine to the conserved J-encoded phenylalanine. In an earlier analysis of 587 of the donors, sequences lacking an unambiguous match to a single V gene segment were excluded. In an earlier analysis of approximately 610 of the donors, V segments were called functional above 56.7% productive rearrangements and were called segregating when the between-donor standard deviation exceeded 5%. A statistical classification framework was developed to diagnose cytomegalovirus status using the catalog of TCR beta chain sequences. In a later analysis, TCR nucleotide sequences were compared against IMGT/GENE-DB human TR gene sequences so that V and J genes could be assigned. Using the TCRdist pipeline, a later analysis assigned CDR3 sequences along with most-parsimonious VDJ recombination scenarios. In a later analysis, each TCR beta chain was defined by its CDR3 amino acid sequence together with its V-gene family, and reads without a unique V-gene family were excluded. As a way to deal with suspected cross-contamination and a sequencing artifact, a later analysis dropped hundreds of nucleotide sequences that were highly shared and had low generation probability. A later analysis calculated a clonal expansion index for each public chain from normalized within-repertoire ranks of inferred template counts. In a later analysis, generation probabilities were computed using a VDJ recombination model fitted to out-of-frame rearrangements, and the results were checked against IGoR. In a later analysis, TCR-TCR, TCR-HLA and TCR-CMV co-occurrence was scored with hypergeometric tests, and a repertoire-size bias correction was applied to TCR pairs. False discovery rates were estimated in a later analysis by permuting HLA or CMV assignments 20 times. A later analysis grouped co-occurring TCRs with DBSCAN, adding TCRdist sequence similarity when clustering within HLA-allele-positive subsets. Co-occurrence clustering excluded repertoires with fewer than 30,000 or more than 120,000 public chains, plus five with anomalous nucleotide sharing. Sourced from immuneACCESS, this table was stored by TCRdb with only in-frame sequences that have V and J called. A share of the clones is absent; for the studies checked, an unresolved V gene accounts for under half, and the remainder has no known explanation. V, J and clone size are taken as reported in that table, and D and trimming were inferred from the DNA itself. The sample data list some 120,000 clones, and about three quarters of these were observed just once. Roughly an eighth of the sample belongs to the ten largest clones.

After removal of 0 bases from V and 9 bases from J, the junction retains 8 bases not matched to a gene. CDR1 and CDR2 are drawn from the germline V gene: SGHRS, YFSETQ. The CDR3 spans 17 residues, from the cysteine through the phenylalanine. The DNA shown is the 51-base CDR3, in frame from base 1. The cohort was made up of 500 to 800 healthy bone marrow donors. At the time of sampling, every cohort member was nominally healthy, though immune exposures that went unrecorded were likely present. The donor was CMV seropositive and was included in the group of 250 to 300 seropositive cohort members. Each donor provided a peripheral blood sample, and peripheral blood mononuclear cells were used for TCR beta sequencing. The Qiagen DNeasy Blood Extraction Kit was used to extract genomic DNA from the blood cell samples. With respect to this clone: Its binding antigen is unknown. Within one base of it there is no much larger clone, and no base qualities were kept.

This receptor chain uses TRBV5-1 and TRBJ2-1, with 14 bases aligning to TRBD2. Material for sequencing was PBMCs. This TCR was recovered from a woman aged 35 to 49 in good health and CMV-seropositive. The nucleotide sequence reads TGCGCCAGCAGCTTGGTCCCGGGACTAGCGGGGGCATCTGAGCAGTTCTTC. It encodes CASSLVPGLAGASEQFF.